This paragraph reports one T cell receptor (beta chain). What it recognizes is unknown. Germline CDR1 LNHNV, CDR2 YYDKDF (reference sequence). Germline trimming cut 0 bases from V and 5 bases from J; bases unmatched to any gene: 3. The CDR3 length is 16 residues. The entry originates in a study of shared clonotypes between healthy human individuals. Study-level information: For every donor, three CD4 naive, three CD4 memory, two CD8 naive and one CD8 memory plates were used.

General study results and limits: Lower generation probabilities were found for non-shared clonotypes than for those shared by all four donors. Sharing of clonotypes among donors was expected to vary with sequencing depth.

It was CD45RO-negative cells, positively selected for CCR7, that made up naive CD8 cells, with terminally differentiated effector memory CD45RA+ cells excluded. The repertoire was sequenced with immunoSEQ multiplex PCR; TCRdb's copy has only in-frame clones and lacks some. The sample yields about 820,000 clones, nearly 95% seen once. The TCR sequence derives from a man aged 25 to 40 in good health. The chain recombines TRBV15 with TRBJ2-1; 11 bases fit TRBD2. Sequencing used naive CD8+ T cells sorted from blood. Here the CDR3 DNA reads TGTGCCACCAGCAGAGAGGGGACTAGCGGCGACAATGAGCAGTTCTTC. Amino acids: CATSREGTSGDNEQFF.